The sequence of this TCR beta chain was determined in a study of cytomegalovirus exposure and HLA in healthy donors. Overall study findings and caveats: Cytomegalovirus-associated status was assigned to about 160 TCR beta chains. Reported findings show TCR beta sequences accurately forecast HLA-A and HLA-B alleles in most subjects.

Trimming at V came to 3 bases and at J to 6 bases, leaving 4 bases not matched to a gene. Germline-derived CDR1 and CDR2 are MDHEN and SYDVKM. The CDR3 loop spans 13 amino acids. Of note for this clone: Its specificity is not known.

The PCR made use of 60 Vbeta and 13 Jbeta primers. Assay used: immunoSEQ multiplex PCR; TCRdb lists only in-frame clones, some missing. In all, the sample yields roughly 200,000 clones. The chain links TRBV28 to TRBJ1-2; TRBD1 matches at 7 bases. Sequences were obtained from PBMCs. The TCR comes from a girl aged 2 to 10 in good health and CMV-seropositive. The CDR3 loop reads CASSFTGDDGYTF. The DNA for the CDR3 is TGTGCCAGCAGTTTTACAGGGGATGATGGCTACACCTTC.